A single sample is the source of the 9 T cell receptor beta chains below, sequenced in a study of blood T cell repertoires in COVID-19. Using immunoSEQ multiplex PCR, the repertoire was profiled, and TCRdb retains in-frame clones only, with some absent. The data show about 270,000 clones, about 89% seen once. The specimen sequenced was peripheral blood. The receptors shown here come from a man aged 35 to 55 with active or convalescent COVID-19.

This clone was recorded only once. The V gene is TRBV7-5, the J gene TRBJ2-1; TRBD1, the table's D call, was not compared with the DNA. TRBV7-5 is an annotated pseudogene. The CDR3 sequence is 14 residues long. As DNA, the CDR3 is TGTGTCAGAAGCTTAGGGGCCCCTAGGGGTGAGCAGTTCTTC. This sequence encodes CVRSLGAPRGEQFF.

The V gene is TRBV5-4, the J gene TRBJ2-7, with 8 bases that match TRBD2. CDR1 and CDR2 (germline): SGHNT, YYREEE (reference sequence). This CDR3 region has 15 residues. Trimming removed 3 bases from V and 2 bases from J; junction bases left unmatched: 7. In DNA form, the CDR3 reads TGTGCCAGCAGCTCCGAAGCGGGGGAGCCCTACGAGCAGTACTTC. Translating gives CASSSEAGEPYEQYF. Supplemented by reference TRBV5-4 and TRBJ2-7, the full variable domain reads ETGVTQSPTHLIKTRGQQVTLRCSSQSGHNTVSWYQQALGQGPQFIFQYYREEENGRGNFPPRFSGLQFPNYSSELNVNALELDDSALYLCASSSEAGEPYEQYFGPGTRLTVT.

The V gene is TRBV4-1, the J gene TRBJ2-7, with 10 bases that match TRBD2. V dropped 11 bases and J dropped 6; count of bases not matched to a gene: 10. The CDR3 is 13 amino acids. Germline values: CDR1 MGHRA, CDR2 YSYEKL. The CDR3 bases are TGCGCCCGCCGCCAGCGGGGGGGCGTCGAGCAGTACTTC. Protein sequence: CARRQRGGVEQYF.

The chain joins TRBV6-5 to TRBJ1-5; 7 bases are a match to TRBD1. Germline trimming cut 7 bases from V and 2 bases from J; bases unmatched to any gene: 5. The germline CDR1 and CDR2 sequences are MNHEY and SVGAGI. This CDR3 comprises 14 residues. The CDR3 sequence: CASTADRGNQPQHF. The CDR3 bases are TGTGCCAGCACCGCCGACAGGGGCAATCAGCCCCAGCATTTT.

This chain joins TRBV24-1 and TRBJ2-1; 14 bases map to TRBD2. The CDR3 is 16 amino acids. Germline trimming cut 0 bases from V and 12 bases from J; bases unmatched to any gene: 6. Germline V lookup: CDR1 KGHDR, CDR2 SFDVKD. The CDR3: CATSDLPGLAGGGQFF. The CDR3 DNA follows: TGTGCCACCAGTGATTTGCCTGGACTAGCGGGAGGCGGGCAGTTCTTC.

V gene TRBV11-2 combines with J gene TRBJ1-3, with D perhaps matching TRBD1 (5 bases). The V gene's germline CDR1 is SGHAT and CDR2 FQNNGV. The CDR3 length is 13 residues. V gave up 3 bases and J gave up 4 bases, with 7 bases separating them. The CDR3 DNA reads as TGTGCCAGCAGCTTGGGACTCGGAAACACCATATATTTT. This encodes CASSLGLGNTIYF.

The chain recombines TRBV19 with TRBJ1-1; tentative D call: TRBD1 (6 bases). This CDR3 spans 16 amino acids. V was pared by 0 bases and J by 1 base, with 12 bases between. Germline V lookup: CDR1 LNHDA, CDR2 SQIVND (reference sequence). The CDR3 loop is CASSIDGGRGNTEAFF. CDR3 sequence (DNA): TGTGCCAGTAGTATAGATGGTGGCAGGGGGAACACTGAAGCTTTCTTT.

This clone was recorded once. The chain's CDR3 is CASCLGQLTQEKLFF. Written as DNA, the CDR3 is TGCGCCAGCTGCCTCGGACAGTTAACCCAAGAAAAACTGTTTTTT. The chain is built from TRBV4-1 and TRBJ1-4; TRBD1 might be the D (6 bases). Per the germline V gene, CDR1 is MGHRA and CDR2 is YSYEKL. This CDR3 has 15 residues. Trimming cost V 8 bases and J 8 bases, with 21 bases left between them.

J is TRBJ1-6 and V is TRBV30; no clear D gene. CDR3 length equals 13 residues. The germline gives CDR1 GTSNPN, CDR2 SVGIG (reference sequence). V was cut by 2 bases and J by 8 bases, with 10 bases left in between. In nucleotides, the CDR3 is TGTGCCTGGAGTCCCTTCACGGATTCACCCCTCCACTTT. It is translated as CAWSPFTDSPLHF.